The clone carrying this TCR beta chain showed up many times. No antigen is known for it. This specimen belongs to a study of T cells in Graves' hyperthyroidism and ophthalmopathy. Study background: Once the initial diagnosis was made, peripheral blood was obtained before any treatment.

Findings and caveats of the study: A 13 V-J signature model discriminated ophthalmopathy versus stable hyperthyroidism. Blood also held most thyroid clonotypes expanded beyond 0.001. The model predicted ophthalmopathy a median around 6.5 months before onset.

The CDR3 is 13 residues long. The V and J ends lost 2 bases and 2 bases, in that order; junction bases with no gene match: 0. Germline CDR1 and CDR2: SGHDN and FVKESK. The CDR3 regions of TCR beta were amplified from RNA transcripts. Initially, a first-round RT-PCR of the TCR CDR3 employed the HTBI primer set. TCRdb processed the multiplex PCR reads anew with MiXCR; each CDR3 protein has one entry. The repertoire consists of about 350,000 distinct CDR3 sequences, with 15% to 20% occurring once and the leading ten covering roughly a sixth. The sequence was collected from a woman in her thirties or forties with Graves' ophthalmopathy. The sample was blood. This chain connects TRBV14 to TRBJ2-7; 7 bases are a match to TRBD2. The CDR3 region has the DNA TGTGCCAGCAGCCAACTAGCGGCCTACGAGCAGTACTTC. Its translation: CASSQLAAYEQYF.